These T cell receptor beta chains were read from a single sample in a study of shared clonotypes between healthy human individuals. The assay was immunoSEQ multiplex PCR, and TCRdb's table has in-frame clones only and misses some. This table has around 2.5 million clones, 80% to 95% appearing once. The sample comprised naive CD4+ T cells from PBMCs. These receptors all come from a man between 18 and 29 years old in good health. Some clones in this sample may be carry-over from other donors' samples. Each CDR3 is given with its conserved first and last residue. Fields, in order: CDR3 protein, CDR3 DNA, clone size, V gene, D gene, J gene. The D gene is left open where the match is weak. Clone size is not always given. Where it is, it says once, few, many or a class for expanded clones.

cdr3_aa: CASSQKSGRDKNIQYF
cdr3_nt: TGTGCCAGCAGCCAAAAAAGCGGGAGGGATAAAAACATTCAGTACTTC
clone_size: -
v_call: TRBV5-4
d_call: TRBD2
j_call: TRBJ2-4

cdr3_aa: CASSLQGGNTEAFF
cdr3_nt: TGTGCCAGCAGCCTACAGGGGGGGAACACTGAAGCTTTCTTT
clone_size: -
v_call: TRBV11-3
d_call: TRBD1
j_call: TRBJ1-1

cdr3_aa: CASSPPGGRGRGNTIYF
cdr3_nt: TGTGCCAGCAGCCCCCCGGGTGGCAGGGGGCGAGGAAACACCATATATTTT
clone_size: -
v_call: TRBV11-2
d_call: TRBD1
j_call: TRBJ1-3

cdr3_aa: CASDVSRSSYEQYF
cdr3_nt: TGTGCCAGCGACGTTTCGAGGTCGTCCTACGAGCAGTACTTC
clone_size: -
v_call: TRBV2
d_call: -
j_call: TRBJ2-7

cdr3_aa: CASTRVVAGPGTQYF
cdr3_nt: TGTGCCAGTACTAGGGTGGTGGCAGGGCCAGGTACGCAGTATTTT
clone_size: -
v_call: TRBV19
d_call: -
j_call: TRBJ2-3

cdr3_aa: CASSQAPGEQYF
cdr3_nt: TGCGCCAGCAGCCAAGCCCCGGGCGAGCAGTACTTC
clone_size: once
v_call: TRBV4-1
d_call: -
j_call: TRBJ2-7

cdr3_aa: CASSQDRTGGGGQPQHF
cdr3_nt: TGCGCCAGCAGCCAAGATCGGACGGGGGGAGGAGGTCAGCCCCAGCATTTT
clone_size: -
v_call: TRBV4-1
d_call: -
j_call: TRBJ1-5

cdr3_aa: CASSIPGTYRIETQYF
cdr3_nt: TGTGCCAGTAGTATACCTGGGACATATAGGATAGAGACCCAGTACTTC
clone_size: -
v_call: TRBV19
d_call: -
j_call: TRBJ2-5

cdr3_aa: CASSTRLRTAGEQYF
cdr3_nt: TGTGCCAGCAGCACGCGACTCCGAACCGCGGGGGAGCAGTACTTC
clone_size: -
v_call: TRBV7-9
d_call: TRBD2
j_call: TRBJ2-5

cdr3_aa: CASSLSGQGNEKLFF
cdr3_nt: TGTGCCAGCAGTTTAAGTGGGCAGGGAAATGAAAAACTGTTTTTT
clone_size: -
v_call: TRBV28
d_call: -
j_call: TRBJ1-4

cdr3_aa: CASSDRGQDEAFF
cdr3_nt: TGCGCCAGCAGTGACAGGGGGCAGGATGAAGCTTTCTTT
clone_size: -
v_call: TRBV10-1
d_call: TRBD1
j_call: TRBJ1-1

cdr3_aa: CASSANTGELFF
cdr3_nt: TGTGCCAGCAGTGCGAACACCGGGGAGCTGTTTTTT
clone_size: -
v_call: TRBV2
d_call: -
j_call: TRBJ2-2

cdr3_aa: CASSPRRSGANVLTF
cdr3_nt: TGTGCCAGCAGCCCTAGGAGGTCTGGGGCCAACGTCCTGACTTTC
clone_size: -
v_call: TRBV7-3
d_call: -
j_call: TRBJ2-6

cdr3_aa: CASGESYEQYF
cdr3_nt: TGTGCCAGCGGGGAGTCCTACGAGCAGTACTTC
clone_size: -
v_call: TRBV7-9
d_call: -
j_call: TRBJ2-7

cdr3_aa: CASSTDRVRQPQHF
cdr3_nt: TGTGCCAGCAGCACGGACAGGGTTCGTCAGCCCCAGCATTTT
clone_size: few
v_call: TRBV6-5
d_call: TRBD1
j_call: TRBJ1-5

cdr3_aa: CATSRESLEQYF
cdr3_nt: TGTGCCACCAGCAGAGAATCCCTCGAGCAGTACTTC
clone_size: -
v_call: TRBV15
d_call: -
j_call: TRBJ2-7

cdr3_aa: CASSVLKGQLSGANVLTF
cdr3_nt: TGTGCCAGCAGTGTACTCAAAGGACAGCTCTCTGGGGCCAACGTCCTGACTTTC
clone_size: -
v_call: TRBV2
d_call: -
j_call: TRBJ2-6